Following are 25 T cell receptor beta chains from one sample sequenced in a study of cytomegalovirus exposure and HLA in healthy donors. Amplification used 60 Vbeta primers and 13 Jbeta primers. Method: immunoSEQ multiplex PCR; TCRdb's copy keeps in-frame clones and lacks some. Of around 80,000 clones in the sample, roughly 79% are singletons; the top ten hold over 4.5%. The sample comprised PBMCs. The receptors originated from a man aged 18 to 35 in good health and CMV-seropositive.

V and J are TRBV6-6 and TRBJ1-1; 7 nucleotides match TRBD1. CDR1 is MNHNY, CDR2 SVGAGI, per germline (reference sequence). The V and J ends lost 5 bases and 4 bases, in that order; junction bases with no gene match: 10. The CDR3 contains 15 residues. CDR3 DNA: TGTGCCAGCAGTCGCGACCCAACAGGGGTCACTGAAGCTTTCTTT. Protein product: CASSRDPTGVTEAFF.

J is TRBJ2-7 and V is TRBV7-8; 7 nucleotides line up with TRBD1. V shed 9 bases and J 2 bases; nucleotides not matched to a gene: 10. This CDR3 has 14 residues. Germline V gene lookup returns CDR1 SGHVS and CDR2 FQNEAQ. CDR3 region: CASSHRGPTYEQYF. CDR3 DNA: TGTGCCAGTTCCCACAGGGGTCCGACCTACGAGCAGTACTTC.

This CDR3 is CASSATTGGNQPQHF. In DNA, the CDR3 is TGTGCCAGCAGTGCGACGACGGGGGGAAATCAGCCCCAGCATTTT. The gene calls are TRBV2 and TRBJ1-5; D is perhaps TRBD1 (5 bases). Deletions cut 4 bases from V and 4 bases from J, with 14 bases between. Germline CDR1 is SNHLY and CDR2 is FYNNEI. This CDR3 has 15 residues. The complete variable domain, with remaining parts taken from reference TRBV2 and TRBJ1-5, reads EPEVTQTPSHQVTQMGQEVILRCVPISNHLYFYWYRQILGQKVEFLVSFYNNEISEKSEIFDDQFSVERPDGSNFTLKIRSTKLEDSAMYFCASSATTGGNQPQHFGDGTRLSIL.

In regard to this clone: The same CDR3 also results from other DNA sequences found in this sample. J is TRBJ2-7 and V is TRBV28; the D gene is possibly TRBD2 (6 bases). The germline CDR1 and CDR2 sequences are MDHEN and SYDVKM. CDR3 length: 12 residues. Trimming stripped 6 bases from V and 3 bases from J, with 9 bases between. CDR3 DNA: TGTGCCAGCAGCCCCGGGGGCTACGAGCAGTACTTC. Translated: CASSPGGYEQYF.

The chain uses TRBV5-1 and TRBJ1-1; the D gene is possibly TRBD1 (5 bases). CDR3 length: 13 amino acids. Germline V lookup: CDR1 SGHRS, CDR2 YFSETQ. Trimming removed 4 bases at V and 6 bases at J, with 13 bases between. The chain's CDR3 is CASSARVVSEAFF. The CDR3 region has the DNA TGCGCCAGCAGCGCCAGGGTTGTCTCTGAAGCTTTCTTT.

V usage is TRBV28 and J usage is TRBJ1-6; D ambiguous. V lost 9 bases and J 0 bases, leaving 12 bases between the germline ends. Germline assignment: CDR1 MDHEN and CDR2 SYDVKM. The CDR3 extends over 15 amino acids. The CDR3 spells CASSLVRSYNSPLHF. The CDR3 DNA follows: TGTGCCAGTAGCCTGGTACGCTCCTATAATTCACCCCTCCACTTT.

This sequence joins TRBV10-3 and TRBJ2-3; 9 bases are shared with TRBD2. CDR3 length equals 17 residues. From germline, CDR1 is ENHRY and CDR2 SYGVKD. V lost 3 bases, J lost 6 bases, and 13 bases stayed unmatched. CDR3 nucleotide sequence: TGTGCCATCAGTGAAAACTTAGCGGGAGCGGGTTTGGATACGCAGTATTTT. Translation gives CAISENLAGAGLDTQYF.

The chain combines TRBV27 with TRBJ2-2; D gene ambiguous. Germline V CDR1 and CDR2: MNHEY, SMNVEV (reference sequence). V was clipped by 3 bases and J by 8 bases, with 10 bases between them. This CDR3 has 13 residues. The DNA for the CDR3 is TGTGCCAGCAGTTTCGTTTCCTCTGGGGAGCTGTTTTTT. Its translation: CASSFVSSGELFF.

This clone was detected a few times. The gene calls are TRBV4-1 and TRBJ1-1, with D unresolved. With 1 base removed from V and 0 bases from J, the gap between germline ends came to 9 bases. Germline V gene lookup returns CDR1 MGHRA and CDR2 YSYEKL. This CDR3 is 15 amino acids long. CDR3 region: CASSQVGSMNTEAFF. CDR3 coding DNA: TGCGCCAGCAGCCAAGTTGGGAGTATGAACACTGAAGCTTTCTTT.

The chain is built from TRBV5-1 and TRBJ2-5; 8 bases line up with TRBD1. Germline values: CDR1 SGHRS, CDR2 YFSETQ. After removal of 1 base from V and 0 bases from J, the junction contained 11 bases not matched to a gene. The CDR3 is made up of 18 amino acids. The CDR3 loop reads CASSLSSATGAYQETQYF. The CDR3 nucleotides are TGCGCCAGCAGCTTGTCTTCCGCGACAGGGGCCTACCAAGAGACCCAGTACTTC.

This chain joins TRBV6-5 and TRBJ2-7; 9 bases map to TRBD1. From germline, CDR1 is MNHEY and CDR2 SVGAGI. Losses at the gene ends were 8 bases for V and 2 bases for J; bases not matched to a gene: 10. The CDR3 length is 15 residues. CDR3 DNA sequence: TGTGCCAGCGACCCTACCGGGACAGGGACCTACGAGCAGTACTTC. Translation gives CASDPTGTGTYEQYF.

The chain uses TRBV28 and TRBJ2-7; TRBD2 agrees at 7 bases. Germline V lookup: CDR1 MDHEN, CDR2 SYDVKM. V shed 9 bases and J 4 bases; nucleotides not matched to a gene: 12. The CDR3 sequence is 14 residues long. This CDR3 is CASEAGGRRYEQYF. CDR3 bases: TGTGCCAGTGAGGCAGGCGGGAGAAGGTACGAGCAGTACTTC.

The V gene is TRBV5-1, the J gene TRBJ2-5; D is possibly TRBD1 (7 bases). The CDR3 length is 14 residues. CDR1 SGHRS and CDR2 YFSETQ come from the germline V gene. V was cut by 0 bases and J by 5 bases, with 11 bases left in between. CDR3 in amino acids: CASSLEAGGETQYF. CDR3 nucleotide sequence: TGCGCCAGCAGCTTGGAAGCAGGGGGGGAGACCCAGTACTTC.

The gene calls are TRBV11-3 and TRBJ2-1, with D maybe TRBD1 (5 bases). Trimming cost V 5 bases and J 2 bases, with 10 bases left between them. Germline CDR1 reads SGHNT; CDR2 reads YENEEA. CDR3 length: 14 amino acids. CDR3 nucleotides: TGTGCCAGCAGCCCTGGGGCTGCCTACAATGAGCAGTTCTTC. Protein: CASSPGAAYNEQFF.

The chain employs TRBV29-1 and TRBJ2-7, with 8 bases that match TRBD1. The CDR3 consists of 12 residues. Germline V CDR1 and CDR2: SQVTM, ANQGSEA. V trimming: 5 bases; J trimming: 2 bases; junction bases outside the gene matches: 2. This CDR3 is CSVIRGPYEQYF. The CDR3, as DNA: TGCAGCGTTATCAGGGGGCCCTACGAGCAGTACTTC.

V and J are TRBV6-7 and TRBJ2-7; TRBD2 matches 7 bases. TRBV6-7 is marked as an open reading frame, function uncertain. The CDR3 extends over 15 amino acids. V shed 2 bases and J 3 bases; nucleotides not matched to a gene: 7. Here the CDR3 DNA reads TGTGCCAGCAGTTACCGGCTAGCGGAAAACTACGAGCAGTACTTC. Amino acids: CASSYRLAENYEQYF.

V is TRBV25-1 and J is TRBJ1-5; D is unclear. Per the germline V gene, CDR1 is MGHDK and CDR2 is SYGVNS. The V gene lost 1 base and the J gene lost 4 bases, with 5 bases spanning the gap. The CDR3 is 13 residues long. The CDR3 DNA reads TGTGCCAGCAGTGAATTCGGGAATCAGCCCCAGCATTTT. Protein product: CASSEFGNQPQHF.

The chain joins TRBV28 to TRBJ2-3, with 11 bases fitting TRBD2. From germline, CDR1 is MDHEN and CDR2 SYDVKM. J was trimmed by 4 bases and V by 6 bases; bases with no gene match: 6. The CDR3 length is 15 residues. The chain's CDR3 is CASSLLAGEPDTQYF. The CDR3 nucleotides are TGTGCCAGCAGCCTACTAGCGGGAGAGCCAGATACGCAGTATTTT.

This rearrangement joins TRBV15 to TRBJ2-7, with 7 bases fitting TRBD2. V lost 6 bases and J lost 2; bases outside the gene matches: 7. The CDR3 consists of 14 residues. From germline, CDR1 is LNHNV and CDR2 YYDKDF (reference sequence). The CDR3 spells CATRGASGPYEQYF. CDR3 in DNA: TGTGCCACCAGAGGGGCTAGCGGCCCCTACGAGCAGTACTTC. Using reference TRBV15 and TRBJ2-7 for the parts outside the CDR3, the full variable domain is DAMVIQNPRYQVTQFGKPVTLSCSQTLNHNVMYWYQQKSSQAPKLLFHYYDKDFNNEADTPDNFQSRRPNTSFCFLDIRSPGLGDTAMYLCATRGASGPYEQYFGPGTRLTVT.

This chain links TRBV5-1 with TRBJ2-3, with 15 positions matching TRBD2. Unmatched junction bases numbered 7, after V lost 4 bases and J lost 1 base. CDR3 size: 18 residues. The germline V gene encodes CDR1 SGHRS and CDR2 YFSETQ. CDR3 nucleotides: TGCGCCAGCAGCCATAGGACTAGCGGGAGGGCCGGCACAGATACGCAGTATTTT. Translated, it gives CASSHRTSGRAGTDTQYF.

This sequence joins TRBV6-5 and TRBJ1-2; D not resolved. V shed 0 bases and J shed 8 bases, with 13 bases lying between them. CDR1 and CDR2 (germline): MNHEY, SVGAGI. This CDR3 is built from 14 residues. This chain's CDR3 is CASSYSAGSIGYTF. The CDR3 nucleotides are TGTGCCAGCAGTTACTCAGCGGGGTCGATCGGCTACACCTTC.

The rearrangement joins TRBV6-1 to TRBJ1-1; possible D gene TRBD1, 5 bases. In germline, CDR1 is MNHNS, CDR2 SASEGT. There are 14 residues in the CDR3. V gave up 0 bases and J gave up 5 bases, with 10 bases separating them. CDR3 amino acids: CASSEALQGTEAFF. Here the CDR3 DNA reads TGTGCCAGCAGTGAAGCGCTCCAGGGAACTGAAGCTTTCTTT.

The genes are TRBV6-5 and TRBJ2-7; D is possibly TRBD2 (6 bases). With 2 bases removed from V and 5 bases from J, the gap between germline ends came to 10 bases. This CDR3 spans 13 amino acids. The germline gives CDR1 MNHEY, CDR2 SVGAGI. The CDR3 sequence is CASSYGRMNEQYF. CDR3 bases: TGTGCCAGCAGTTACGGGAGGATGAACGAGCAGTACTTC.

The chain combines TRBV28 with TRBJ2-5; 9 bases are a match to TRBD2. After removal of 3 bases from V and 2 bases from J, the junction contained 1 base not matched to a gene. Germline V gene lookup returns CDR1 MDHEN and CDR2 SYDVKM. This CDR3 is built from 14 residues. The CDR3 protein is CASSFLAGQETQYF. The CDR3 DNA sequence: TGTGCCAGCAGTTTCCTAGCGGGGCAAGAGACCCAGTACTTC.

This chain connects TRBV6-5 to TRBJ2-7; TRBD2 matches 10 bases. CDR3 length equals 15 residues. The germline gives CDR1 MNHEY, CDR2 SVGAGI. The J segment lost 5 bases and the V segment lost 0 bases, leaving 4 bases of the junction unmatched. CDR3 nucleotide sequence: TGTGCCAGCAGTTACTCCGGGCTAGCGGGAGACGAGCAGTACTTC. This gives the protein CASSYSGLAGDEQYF.